The clone carrying this TCR beta chain was detected many times. Its antigen remains unidentified. V lost 8 bases and J lost 9, with 14 bases in between. Germline-derived CDR1 and CDR2 are SNHLY and FYNNEI. This CDR3 contains 12 residues. MiXCR, run by TCRdb on the RT-PCR reads, gives a single entry per CDR3 protein. This table has almost 250,000 distinct CDR3 sequences, over 9% appearing once. The data belong to a study of response to subunit inactivated influenza vaccine. Study outcomes and limitations: Few new T cells, the authors suggested, are recruited by each seasonal influenza vaccination.

Here the sequenced sample was non-naive T cells sorted from PBMCs, taken roughly 2 weeks before vaccination. V and J are TRBV2 and TRBJ2-1; TRBD2 is a possible D gene (6 bases). The receptor's source is a middle-aged man who received an inactivated influenza vaccine. The CDR3 DNA is TGTGCCAGCTCAAATCTAGCGAGTGAGCAGTTCTTC. As protein: CASSNLASEQFF.